The rows below give T cell receptor beta chains drawn from one sample of a study of Tregs in tolerant kidney transplant recipients. Some clones are missing from TCRdb's copy, which holds only in-frame ones; the method was immunoSEQ multiplex PCR. Of nearly 95,000 clones listed, 93% are singletons. The input for sequencing was CD4+ T cells from blood, taken before the transplant. The receptor source for this set is a human donor who received a combined kidney and bone marrow transplant. Each CDR3 is given with its conserved first and last residue. The order of the fields is V gene, D gene, J gene, clone size, CDR3 DNA, CDR3 protein. D genes are given only for firm matches. Clone sizes are given selectively: once, few, many, or a class where the clone is expanded.

v_call: TRBV19
d_call: -
j_call: TRBJ2-5
clone_size: -
cdr3_nt: TGTGCCAGTAGTATTCATCGGGGGAGTCAAGAGACCCAGTACTTC
cdr3_aa: CASSIHRGSQETQYF

v_call: TRBV7-3
d_call: TRBD2
j_call: TRBJ2-3
clone_size: -
cdr3_nt: TGTGCCAGCAGCTTAGGGCTAGCGGGGGGTACGCAGTATTTT
cdr3_aa: CASSLGLAGGTQYF

v_call: TRBV7-9
d_call: -
j_call: TRBJ2-3
clone_size: once
cdr3_nt: TGTGCCAGCAGCTTACTGGCGGGGAAAACAGATACGCAGTATTTT
cdr3_aa: CASSLLAGKTDTQYF

v_call: TRBV18
d_call: -
j_call: TRBJ1-3
clone_size: -
cdr3_nt: TGTGCCAGCTCACCCCAGGCTGGACAGTCTTACTCTGGAAACACCATATATTTT
cdr3_aa: CASSPQAGQSYSGNTIYF

v_call: TRBV19
d_call: TRBD1
j_call: TRBJ2-7
clone_size: -
cdr3_nt: TGTGCCAGTAGGGGACAGGGGAGCTCCTACGAGCAGTACTTC
cdr3_aa: CASRGQGSSYEQYF

v_call: TRBV7-2
d_call: -
j_call: TRBJ1-1
clone_size: -
cdr3_nt: TGTGCCAGCAGCTTAGAAGGGCGGGACACTGAAGCTTTCTTT
cdr3_aa: CASSLEGRDTEAFF

v_call: TRBV7-6
d_call: TRBD1
j_call: TRBJ1-6
clone_size: -
cdr3_nt: TGTGCCAGCAGCTACGACAGGGTCGGCGGTTCACCCCTCCACTTT
cdr3_aa: CASSYDRVGGSPLHF

v_call: TRBV5-1
d_call: TRBD1
j_call: TRBJ2-7
clone_size: -
cdr3_nt: TGCGCCAGCAGCTTGGACAGGGGAAAATACGAGCAGTACTTC
cdr3_aa: CASSLDRGKYEQYF

v_call: TRBV4-3
d_call: -
j_call: TRBJ2-7
clone_size: -
cdr3_nt: TGCGCCAGCAGCCAGGTCACTTGGGGGGCAGGGGGATCCTACGAGCAGTACTTC
cdr3_aa: CASSQVTWGAGGSYEQYF

v_call: TRBV5-4
d_call: TRBD2
j_call: TRBJ2-3
clone_size: -
cdr3_nt: TGTGCCAGCAGCCCGGGGACTAGCGGGGCCACAGATACGCAGTATTTT
cdr3_aa: CASSPGTSGATDTQYF

v_call: TRBV2
d_call: TRBD1
j_call: TRBJ1-5
clone_size: -
cdr3_nt: TGTGCCAGCAGGGGGACAGGGAGCAATCAGCCCCAGCATTTT
cdr3_aa: CASRGTGSNQPQHF

v_call: TRBV5-1
d_call: TRBD2
j_call: TRBJ2-7
clone_size: -
cdr3_nt: TGCGCCAGCAGCTTAGCGGGGACTAGTTCCTACGAGCAGTACTTC
cdr3_aa: CASSLAGTSSYEQYF

v_call: TRBV30
d_call: -
j_call: TRBJ1-1
clone_size: -
cdr3_nt: TGTGCCTGGAGTGTCAATAGCGACACTGAAGCTTTCTTT
cdr3_aa: CAWSVNSDTEAFF

v_call: TRBV5-6
d_call: -
j_call: TRBJ1-3
clone_size: -
cdr3_nt: TGTGCCAGCAGCTCACTAATCCGAGCGAGGGGAAACACCATATATTTT
cdr3_aa: CASSSLIRARGNTIYF

v_call: TRBV5-4
d_call: TRBD1
j_call: TRBJ2-1
clone_size: -
cdr3_nt: TGTGCCAGCAGCCCCGGGGACAGGGGGCTTGGAAGGGAGCAGTTCTTC
cdr3_aa: CASSPGDRGLGREQFF

v_call: TRBV4-3
d_call: -
j_call: TRBJ2-3
clone_size: -
cdr3_nt: TGCGCCAGCAGCCAAGAGGGCGGGACAGATACGCAGTATTTT
cdr3_aa: CASSQEGGTDTQYF

v_call: TRBV7-6
d_call: TRBD1
j_call: TRBJ2-7
clone_size: -
cdr3_nt: TGTGCCAGCAGCTTAAGCACAGGGGGCTCCTACGAGCAGTACTTC
cdr3_aa: CASSLSTGGSYEQYF

v_call: TRBV14
d_call: -
j_call: TRBJ2-5
clone_size: -
cdr3_nt: TGTGCCAGCAGCCAAGAACTCGCGGAGACCCAGTACTTC
cdr3_aa: CASSQELAETQYF

v_call: TRBV20-1
d_call: -
j_call: TRBJ2-1
clone_size: once
cdr3_nt: TGCAGTGCTGACTACTACAATGAGCAGTTCTTC
cdr3_aa: CSADYYNEQFF

v_call: TRBV28
d_call: -
j_call: TRBJ1-1
clone_size: few
cdr3_nt: TGTGCCAGCAGTAGAGGGGGAAACACTGAAGCTTTCTTT
cdr3_aa: CASSRGGNTEAFF

v_call: TRBV28
d_call: TRBD2
j_call: TRBJ2-3
clone_size: once
cdr3_nt: TGTGCCAGCAGGGCCCCCGGGGGGGAGGGAGATACGCAGTATTTT
cdr3_aa: CASRAPGGEGDTQYF

v_call: TRBV10-3
d_call: -
j_call: TRBJ1-4
clone_size: few
cdr3_nt: TGTGCCACAACCGGGACACTTAATGAAAAACTGTTTTTT
cdr3_aa: CATTGTLNEKLFF

v_call: TRBV7-2
d_call: -
j_call: TRBJ2-2
clone_size: -
cdr3_nt: TGTGCCAGCAGCCCCGGGGGACTCACCGGGGAGCTGTTTTTT
cdr3_aa: CASSPGGLTGELFF

v_call: TRBV6-1
d_call: TRBD1
j_call: TRBJ1-2
clone_size: once
cdr3_nt: TGTGCCAGCAGATTGCTACACGACAGGGGGTCTGGCTACACCTTC
cdr3_aa: CASRLLHDRGSGYTF

v_call: TRBV4-3
d_call: TRBD2
j_call: TRBJ2-5
clone_size: -
cdr3_nt: TGCGCCAGCAGCCAAGGACTAGCGGGGGGCGATCGGTGGGAGACCCAGTACTTC
cdr3_aa: CASSQGLAGGDRWETQYF

v_call: TRBV19
d_call: TRBD2
j_call: TRBJ2-1
clone_size: once
cdr3_nt: TGTGCCAGTAAATGGGCGGGAGCAAATGAGCAGTTCTTC
cdr3_aa: CASKWAGANEQFF

v_call: TRBV5-1
d_call: TRBD1
j_call: TRBJ1-2
clone_size: -
cdr3_nt: TGCGCCAGCAGCTCGACACCGACAGGGGGTCTTGGCTATGGCTACACCTTC
cdr3_aa: CASSSTPTGGLGYGYTF

v_call: TRBV5-4
d_call: -
j_call: TRBJ1-4
clone_size: -
cdr3_nt: TGTGCCAGCAGCCACGGTGGGGGGGCAACTAATGAAAAACTGTTTTTT
cdr3_aa: CASSHGGGATNEKLFF

v_call: TRBV6-5
d_call: -
j_call: TRBJ2-7
clone_size: once
cdr3_nt: TGTGCCAGCAGTTACTCAGGGGTCTCCTACGAGCAGTACTTC
cdr3_aa: CASSYSGVSYEQYF

v_call: TRBV7-9
d_call: -
j_call: TRBJ1-2
clone_size: -
cdr3_nt: TGTGCCAGCAGCTTGGACAGACCCACTAACTATGGCTACACCTTC
cdr3_aa: CASSLDRPTNYGYTF

v_call: TRBV4-1
d_call: TRBD1
j_call: TRBJ1-5
clone_size: -
cdr3_nt: TGCGCCAGCAGCCTGGGGACAGGGGACTCTTGGAGCAATCAGCCCCAGCATTTT
cdr3_aa: CASSLGTGDSWSNQPQHF

v_call: TRBV9
d_call: -
j_call: TRBJ1-6
clone_size: -
cdr3_nt: TGTGCCAGCAGCGTAGACGGGGGTTTGGATTCACCCCTCCACTTT
cdr3_aa: CASSVDGGLDSPLHF

v_call: TRBV27
d_call: TRBD1
j_call: TRBJ2-7
clone_size: -
cdr3_nt: TGTGCCACAGGACAGGGGGCGCGCGGGAGGGTCAACGAGCAGTACTTC
cdr3_aa: CATGQGARGRVNEQYF

v_call: TRBV14
d_call: -
j_call: TRBJ1-1
clone_size: -
cdr3_nt: TGTGCCAGCAGCTTCGGGGGAGACACTGAAGCTTTCTTT
cdr3_aa: CASSFGGDTEAFF

v_call: TRBV7-6
d_call: -
j_call: TRBJ2-5
clone_size: -
cdr3_nt: TGTGCCAGCAGTTGGACAGACAATAGGGAGACCCAGTACTTC
cdr3_aa: CASSWTDNRETQYF

v_call: TRBV7-2
d_call: TRBD1
j_call: TRBJ1-2
clone_size: -
cdr3_nt: TGTGCCAGCAGCTTGAGGGGGCCTCGCTATGGCTACACCTTC
cdr3_aa: CASSLRGPRYGYTF

v_call: TRBV19
d_call: -
j_call: TRBJ1-3
clone_size: -
cdr3_nt: TGTGCCAGTAGTATAGCAAACTCTGGAAACACCATATATTTT
cdr3_aa: CASSIANSGNTIYF

v_call: TRBV6-1
d_call: -
j_call: TRBJ1-5
clone_size: -
cdr3_nt: TGTGCCAGCAGCTTTAGCAATCAGCCCCAGCATTTT
cdr3_aa: CASSFSNQPQHF

v_call: TRBV4-3
d_call: -
j_call: TRBJ1-1
clone_size: -
cdr3_nt: TGCGCCAGCAGACCTTCCACTTTCCAGAACACTGAAGCTTTCTTT
cdr3_aa: CASRPSTFQNTEAFF

v_call: TRBV5-4
d_call: TRBD1
j_call: TRBJ1-1
clone_size: -
cdr3_nt: TGTGCCAGCAGCTTGGACGTAGGGACAGGGAGGAACACTGAAGCTTTCTTT
cdr3_aa: CASSLDVGTGRNTEAFF

v_call: TRBV5-1
d_call: TRBD2
j_call: TRBJ2-7
clone_size: -
cdr3_nt: TGCGCCAGCCAAGGACTAGCGGGAGGGCCCGCTTACGAGCAGTACTTC
cdr3_aa: CASQGLAGGPAYEQYF

v_call: TRBV2
d_call: TRBD2
j_call: TRBJ2-2
clone_size: -
cdr3_nt: TGTGCCAGCAGTGGATTTGAGCTAGCGGGGGCCGGGGAGCTGTTTTTT
cdr3_aa: CASSGFELAGAGELFF

v_call: TRBV11-3
d_call: TRBD2
j_call: TRBJ2-2
clone_size: -
cdr3_nt: TGTGCCAGCAGCTTACTAGCGGCAAACGGGGAGCTGTTTTTT
cdr3_aa: CASSLLAANGELFF

v_call: TRBV7-8
d_call: -
j_call: TRBJ1-2
clone_size: -
cdr3_nt: TGTGCCAGCAGCTTGGATCGCTCATTGGCGGGTGGCTACACCTTC
cdr3_aa: CASSLDRSLAGGYTF

v_call: TRBV29-1
d_call: TRBD1
j_call: TRBJ2-7
clone_size: -
cdr3_nt: TGCAGCGTGGGACAGGGGGCGCACGAGCAGTACTTC
cdr3_aa: CSVGQGAHEQYF

v_call: TRBV5-1
d_call: TRBD2
j_call: TRBJ2-5
clone_size: once
cdr3_nt: TGCGCCAGCAGCTGGGGGACTCGCGGGGGGCACCAAGAGACCCAGTACTTC
cdr3_aa: CASSWGTRGGHQETQYF

v_call: TRBV5-1
d_call: TRBD1
j_call: TRBJ1-4
clone_size: few
cdr3_nt: TGCGCCAGCAGCCAGACAGGGACAACTAATGAAAAACTGTTTTTT
cdr3_aa: CASSQTGTTNEKLFF

v_call: TRBV5-1
d_call: TRBD2
j_call: TRBJ2-7
clone_size: -
cdr3_nt: TGCGCCAGCAGCTTGGTCTCCCGGGAGGGCGACGAGCAGTACTTC
cdr3_aa: CASSLVSREGDEQYF

v_call: TRBV5-1
d_call: TRBD2
j_call: TRBJ2-1
clone_size: -
cdr3_nt: TGCGCCAGCAGCGGGGGGGACTCCTACAATGAGCAGTTCTTC
cdr3_aa: CASSGGDSYNEQFF

v_call: TRBV7-9
d_call: -
j_call: TRBJ2-3
clone_size: few
cdr3_nt: TGTGCCAGCAGCATCGATCTGGGCGGGAGCACAGATACGCAGTATTTT
cdr3_aa: CASSIDLGGSTDTQYF